This T cell receptor (beta chain) emerged from a study of blood T cell repertoires in COVID-19. Profiling relied on immunoSEQ multiplex PCR, and the TCRdb table lists in-frame clones only, not all of them. Here the sample spans almost 500,000 clones, 70% to 90% being singletons. The CDR3 has 13 residues. The germline CDR1 and CDR2 sequences are SGHDT and YYEEEE. The V end was cut by 4 bases, the J end by 12 bases, with 20 bases between. All enrollees were roughly 18 to 100 years old and from under 25 US areas. V is TRBV5-6 and J is TRBJ2-7, with D tentatively TRBD2 (7 bases). This TCR came from a woman aged 55-69 years who had recovered from COVID-19. The source material was PBMCs or T cells enriched from blood (not recorded which). CDR3 protein: CASSPSGVGGGYF. CDR3 coding DNA: TGTGCCAGCAGCCCCAGCGGGGTAGGGGGTGGGTACTTC.